The 21 T cell receptor beta chains in this list originate from one sample, sequenced in a study of blood T cell repertoires in COVID-19. Using immunoSEQ multiplex PCR, the repertoire was profiled, and TCRdb retains in-frame clones only, with some absent. The sample lists 40,000 to 60,000 clones; about 92% were seen once. Material for sequencing was peripheral blood. These TCRs come from a human donor in a cohort sampled during active COVID-19.

The V and J genes are TRBV18 and TRBJ1-4; D call uncertain. Germline V gene lookup returns CDR1 KGHSH and CDR2 LQKENI. The CDR3 has 14 residues. V was clipped by 4 bases and J by 5 bases, with 11 bases between them. The CDR3 region is CASSRAGMNEKLFF. The CDR3 DNA sequence: TGTGCCAGCTCACGAGCGGGAATGAATGAAAAACTGTTTTTT.

The genes are TRBV7-9 and TRBJ1-2; TRBD1 matches at 7 bases. V shed 5 bases, J shed 0 bases, and the junction held 3 bases outside the gene matches. Per the germline V gene, CDR1 is SEHNR and CDR2 is FQNEAQ (reference sequence). The CDR3 length is 14 residues. The CDR3 nucleotides are TGTGCCAGCAGCCGCACAGGGGCTAACTATGGCTACACCTTC. This sequence encodes CASSRTGANYGYTF.

This clone appeared a single time. The rearrangement joins TRBV6-5 to TRBJ2-7, with 9 positions matching TRBD2. Germline values: CDR1 MNHEY, CDR2 SVGAGI. The CDR3 runs 16 residues. J was trimmed by 0 bases and V by 2 bases; bases with no gene match: 5. The DNA for the CDR3 is TGTGCCAGCAGTTACCGGAGCGGGAGGCCCTCCTACGAGCAGTACTTC. Amino acid sequence: CASSYRSGRPSYEQYF.

The chain's CDR3 is CAISVGQSYNEQFF. The CDR3 DNA sequence: TGTGCCATCAGTGTAGGACAGTCCTACAATGAGCAGTTCTTC. The J gene is TRBJ2-1, the V gene TRBV10-3; perhaps TRBD1 as D (6 bases). The CDR3 is 14 residues long. Germline V gene lookup returns CDR1 ENHRY and CDR2 SYGVKD. V lost 4 bases and J lost 1, with 8 bases in between.

Only one count was recorded for this clone. The chain combines TRBV5-6 with TRBJ1-3; D is possibly TRBD1 (6 bases). The CDR3 sequence is 15 residues long. Germline assignment: CDR1 SGHDT and CDR2 YYEEEE. V gave up 5 bases and J gave up 0 bases, with 12 bases separating them. This CDR3 reads CASSSDRFSGNTIYF. Written as DNA, the CDR3 is TGTGCCAGCAGTTCGGACAGATTCTCTGGAAACACCATATATTTT.

This chain joins TRBV10-1 and TRBJ2-7; the match to TRBD1 covers 9 bases. Per the germline V gene, CDR1 is WNHNN and CDR2 is SYGVQD (reference sequence). CDR3 length: 15 amino acids. Trimming took 4 bases from V and 2 from J; bases not matched to a gene: 6. The CDR3 DNA reads as TGCGCCAGCAGTGCGGGGACAGGGAACCCCTACGAGCAGTACTTC. Its protein product is CASSAGTGNPYEQYF.

This clone came up a few times. The chain recombines TRBV19 with TRBJ1-2; 9 nucleotides align to TRBD1. Germline CDR1 is LNHDA and CDR2 is SQIVND (reference sequence). This CDR3 has 14 residues. Trimming cost V 5 bases and J 7 bases; bases outside gene matches: 8. Here the CDR3 reads CASSLWGTGIGYTF. The CDR3 DNA follows: TGTGCCAGTAGTCTTTGGGGGACAGGGATTGGCTACACCTTC.

This chain connects TRBV30 to TRBJ2-2; possible D gene TRBD2, 6 bases. Per germline, CDR1 GTSNPN and CDR2 SVGIG (reference sequence). Trimming pared 0 bases from V and 5 bases from J, leaving 13 bases between. The length of the CDR3 is 15 residues. The CDR3 DNA reads as TGTGCCTGGAGTGTAGGAGGGTACGGGACCGGGGAGCTGTTTTTT. Translating it yields CAWSVGGYGTGELFF.

The chain recombines TRBV7-9 with TRBJ2-5, with a tentative D call TRBD1 (5 bases). Germline loops: CDR1 SEHNR, CDR2 FQNEAQ (reference sequence). The CDR3 is 14 residues long. Between the trimmed V and J ends, which lost 5 bases and 5 bases, there was a span of 15 bases. CDR3 amino acids: CASSPSSGAETQYF. CDR3 sequence (DNA): TGTGCCAGCAGCCCGTCTTCTGGGGCGGAGACCCAGTACTTC. Based on the CDR3 plus reference TRBV7-9 and TRBJ2-5, the full variable domain is DTGVSQNPRHKITKRGQNVTFRCDPISEHNRLYWYRQTLGQGPEFLTYFQNEAQLEKSRLLSDRFSAERPKGSFSTLEIQRTEQGDSAMYLCASSPSSGAETQYFGPGTRLLVL.

CDR3: CASSLDSRNQPQHF. The CDR3 nucleotides are TGTGCCAGCAGTCTGGACAGCCGGAATCAGCCCCAGCATTTT. V is TRBV28 and J is TRBJ1-5; D is perhaps TRBD1 (6 bases). CDR1 and CDR2 (germline): MDHEN, SYDVKM. CDR3 size: 14 residues. The V gene lost 5 bases and the J gene lost 4 bases, with 12 bases spanning the gap.

The chain links TRBV28 to TRBJ1-2, with TRBD1 identical over 8 bases. After removal of 6 bases from V and 6 bases from J, the junction contained 12 bases not matched to a gene. The CDR3 is 15 residues long. The V gene's germline CDR1 is MDHEN and CDR2 SYDVKM. This chain's CDR3 is CASSSPLADRDGYTF. The CDR3 DNA reads as TGTGCCAGCAGCTCCCCTCTCGCGGACAGGGATGGCTACACCTTC.

This clone came up once. V gene TRBV2 combines with J gene TRBJ2-3; 7 bases are a match to TRBD1. The junction had 2 bases not matched to a gene; V was cut back by 1 base and J by 1 base. Germline CDR1 and CDR2: SNHLY and FYNNEI. This CDR3 has 15 residues. The CDR3 sequence: CASSEEQGRTDTQYF. The DNA of the CDR3 is TGTGCCAGCAGTGAAGAACAGGGGCGCACAGATACGCAGTATTTT.

V gene TRBV28 combines with J gene TRBJ2-1; TRBD2 might be the D (6 bases). The germline V gene has CDR1 MDHEN and CDR2 SYDVKM. Trimming pared 6 bases from V and 0 bases from J, leaving 18 bases between. This CDR3 region has 17 residues. The CDR3 nucleotides read TGTGCCAGCAGCTTTTCGCTAGCGCCGAGCTCCTACAATGAGCAGTTCTTC. Amino acids: CASSFSLAPSSYNEQFF.

This sequence joins TRBV9 and TRBJ2-5; possibly TRBD1 for D (5 bases). Between the trimmed V and J ends, which lost 1 base and 2 bases, there was a span of 9 bases. The CDR3 extends over 14 amino acids. Germline loops: CDR1 SGDLS, CDR2 YYNGEE. CDR3 loop: CASSVSDRQETQYF. The CDR3 bases are TGTGCCAGCAGCGTAAGTGACAGACAAGAGACCCAGTACTTC.

This chain uses TRBV27 with TRBJ2-1, with 13 bases aligning to TRBD2. Germline CDR1 reads MNHEY; CDR2 reads SMNVEV (reference sequence). V lost 2 bases, J lost 4 bases, and 11 bases stayed unmatched. The CDR3 is 19 residues long. This CDR3 is CASSLRGLAGTALYNEQFF. DNA of the CDR3: TGTGCCAGCAGTTTAAGGGGACTAGCGGGAACCGCCTTATACAATGAGCAGTTCTTC.

This clone appeared a single time. This chain joins TRBV19 and TRBJ2-3; D might be TRBD2 (6 bases). The CDR3 runs to 14 residues. V lost 11 bases and J lost 2, with 17 bases in between. Germline CDR1 and CDR2: LNHDA and SQIVND (reference sequence). CDR3 in amino acids: CASRPAGTTDTQYF. The CDR3 coding sequence is TGTGCCTCTCGCCCCGCGGGGACCACAGATACGCAGTATTTT.

The CDR3 here is CASSSRTDLERGYTF. CDR3 DNA: TGTGCCAGCAGTTCCCGGACTGATCTAGAGAGGGGCTACACCTTC. The V call is TRBV6-5, the J call TRBJ1-2; D not resolved. From germline, CDR1 is MNHEY and CDR2 SVGAGI. This CDR3 has 15 residues. V lost 4 bases and J 8 bases, leaving 20 bases between the germline ends.

CDR3 loop: CASGDWRLRCEQYF. In DNA, the CDR3 is TGTGCCAGCGGAGATTGGCGGCTTCGGTGCGAGCAGTACTTC. This chain links TRBV6-4 with TRBJ2-7; D is uncertain. Germline CDR1 and CDR2: MRHNA and SNTAGT. The ends were cut back, 8 bases at V and 6 bases at J, with 20 bases in the middle. The CDR3 totals 14 residues.

This clone was detected only once. The rearrangement uses TRBV7-9 and TRBJ1-4, with D perhaps matching TRBD1 (6 bases). Trimming pared 11 bases from V and 3 bases from J, leaving 10 bases between. Germline V gives CDR1 SEHNR, CDR2 FQNEAQ (reference sequence). The length of the CDR3 is 12 residues. In DNA form, the CDR3 reads TGTGCCGGGGGCACGGCTAATGAAAAACTGTTTTTT. This encodes CAGGTANEKLFF. Based on the CDR3 plus reference TRBV7-9 and TRBJ1-4, the full variable domain is DTGVSQNPRHKITKRGQNVTFRCDPISEHNRLYWYRQTLGQGPEFLTYFQNEAQLEKSRLLSDRFSAERPKGSFSTLEIQRTEQGDSAMYLCAGGTANEKLFFGSGTQLSVL.

The rearrangement uses TRBV14 and TRBJ2-3, with no clear D. The CDR3 runs 17 residues. Per the germline V gene, CDR1 is SGHDN and CDR2 is FVKESK. V shed 4 bases and J shed 0 bases, with 17 bases lying between them. The CDR3 nucleotides read TGTGCCAGCAGCCCGATACACAACTGGAGAAGCACAGATACGCAGTATTTT. Translating gives CASSPIHNWRSTDTQYF.

The chain combines TRBV6-5 with TRBJ1-6; 8 bases are shared with TRBD1. The CDR3 is 13 residues long. The junction had 5 bases not matched to a gene; V was cut back by 6 bases and J by 10 bases. The V gene's germline CDR1 is MNHEY and CDR2 SVGAGI. The CDR3 DNA follows: TGTGCCAGCAGACGGCAGGGGGCCTCACCCCTCCACTTT. It encodes CASRRQGASPLHF.